This T cell receptor (beta chain) came from a study of blood T cells in healthy people across ages. Study-level background: About one barcoded beta molecule per two T cells was captured by template switching. Study results and limitations: What prevented conclusive comparison of naive and antigen-experienced cells was that PBMCs were unsorted. Fewer expanded clones and more diversity marked long-lived versus aged donors.

This clonotype was picked up a small number of times. The target antigen is unknown. The second PCR ran roughly 6 to 11 cycles with a sample-barcoded 5' primer and J-beta primers. One entry per CDR3 protein results from TCRdb running MiXCR on the 5' RACE reads. This table has hundreds of thousands of distinct CDR3 sequences, approximately 50% appearing once. Germline V lookup: CDR1 SGHRS, CDR2 YFSETQ. CDR3 length: 13 amino acids. V was pared by 7 bases and J by 6 bases, with 6 bases of the junction left unmatched. Researchers collected about 9.6 milliliters of peripheral blood from every single donor. This chain connects TRBV5-1 to TRBJ2-1, with 8 bases aligning to TRBD2. Sequencing used blood. The TCR sequence derives from a woman aged 60-75 years in good health. The DNA for the CDR3 is TGCGCCAGCTGGAGCGGGAGTATCAATGAGCAGTTCTTC. Encoded protein: CASWSGSINEQFF. Full variable domain (remainder filled in from reference TRBV5-1 and TRBJ2-1): KAGVTQTPRYLIKTRGQQVTLSCSPISGHRSVSWYQQTPGQGLQFLFEYFSETQRNKGNFPGRFSGRQFSNSRSEMNVSTLELGDSALYLCASWSGSINEQFFGPGTRLTVL.